This T cell receptor beta chain originates from a study of blood T cell repertoires in COVID-19. Across the whole study: Samples of COVID-19 (acute and convalescent) were obtained from the United States, Italy and Spain.

The CDR3 has 14 amino acids. V gave up 8 bases and J gave up 3 bases; unmatched junction bases: 10. Germline loops: CDR1 SQVTM, CDR2 ANQGSEA. Profiling relied on immunoSEQ multiplex PCR, and the TCRdb table lists in-frame clones only, not all of them. This table holds about 250,000 clones, 70% to 90% found once. The sequenced sample consisted of peripheral blood. This sequence originates from a human donor with COVID-19, enrolled during active disease. The donor label of this sample is uncertain. The chain has TRBV29-1 and TRBJ2-1, with 7 positions matching TRBD2. This chain's CDR3 is CSFGGGSLYNEQFF. CDR3 DNA: TGCAGCTTTGGGGGGGGTTCCCTCTACAATGAGCAGTTCTTC.